This TCR beta chain was captured in a study of T cell responses to AZD1222 COVID-19 vaccine. This clone occurred once. Assay used: immunoSEQ multiplex PCR; TCRdb lists only in-frame clones, some missing. The sample shows 98,000 or so clones, over 85% of them seen only once. The CDR3 length is 16 residues. Germline CDR1 and CDR2: SEHNR and FQNEAQ (reference sequence). After removal of 3 bases from V and 7 bases from J, the junction contained 10 bases not matched to a gene. The specimen comprised peripheral blood, sampled on day 0 of AZD1222 vaccination. The V call is TRBV7-9, the J call TRBJ2-7; TRBD2 aligns across 12 bases. The receptor comes from an adult in good health. The CDR3 DNA reads as TGTGCCAGCAGCTTTGGACTAGCGGGATCCTTTTGGGAGCAGTACTTC. Translated, it gives CASSFGLAGSFWEQYF. Together with reference TRBV7-9 and TRBJ2-7, the CDR3 gives the full variable domain: DTGVSQNPRHKITKRGQNVTFRCDPISEHNRLYWYRQTLGQGPEFLTYFQNEAQLEKSRLLSDRFSAERPKGSFSTLEIQRTEQGDSAMYLCASSFGLAGSFWEQYFGPGTRLTVT.